This T cell receptor beta chain originates from a study of spatial heterogeneity in lung cancer (dated by TCRdb to about 2019). At the level of the whole study: Samples were obtained from approximately 77 patients with early-stage, untreated non-small cell lung cancer from the lung TRACERx cohort. Follow-up PBMC samples were sequenced whenever available, and the median time to follow-up was roughly two years after resection. Beta-chain transcripts were consistently detected in greater numbers than alpha-chain transcripts, which likely reflects a higher abundance of beta-chain transcripts. In the raw uncorrected reads, each unique combination of TCR and UMI appeared more than ten times on average. In non-small cell lung cancer, the study made a quantitative comparison of TCR alpha and beta repertoires among multiple tumor regions, matched nontumor lung and blood. The study linked features of the TCR repertoire to counts of nonsynonymous mutations, which were determined by whole-exome sequencing of tumor tissue. Both alpha and beta chains were TCR-sequenced in 220 or so tumor regions, some 64 matched nontumor lung samples and around 54 PBMC samples obtained at surgery. The paper's findings and limits, for the study overall: Ubiquitous expanded tumor TCRs were detected in blood more often at tumor resection than at routine follow-up. Only 13 to 15 patients were included in the comparisons of baseline and follow-up blood repertoires. Additional single-cell paired TCR alpha and beta sequencing was considered necessary to confirm, at a functional level, the hypothesis that regional TCRs recognize regional mutations.

Reading from cysteine to phenylalanine, the CDR3 counts 13 amino acids. The entry retains the CDR3 DNA only, 39 bases that are in frame from base 1. Based on the germline V gene, the CDR1 and CDR2 sequences are SQVTM and ANQGSEA. V is clipped by 7 bases and J by 4 bases, and the sequence between their germline boundaries is 13 bases long. Library generation was performed with 5' RACE. Sequencing took place on a NextSeq 500. To allow correction of PCR and sequencing errors, the TCR library protocol tagged every TCR cDNA molecule with a unique molecular identifier. The study's own analysis went as follows. TCR identification, UMI-based error correction and CDR3 extraction were performed with Decombinator tools. TCRs above a frequency of 2 per 1,000, corresponding to the top 1% of the tumor frequency distribution, were defined as expanded. Each repertoire was subsampled 100 times to 5,000 TCRs, after which Renyi diversity was computed with the R vegan package. CDR3 similarity networks were constructed using string-kernel similarity of amino acid triplets, with links drawn between CDR3s whose pairwise similarity was above 0.82. TCRdb handled the public reads itself, with Q25 trimming in fastp and clone calling in MiXCR, and kept productive beta chains. Each CDR3 protein appears once, grouped with its most common genes and DNA. The authors' filters were not applied to this entry. Recorded for this sample are approximately 12,000 distinct CDR3 sequences; 10% of them occurred a single time. The top ten constitute around 34% of the sample.

This specimen's time point label, interpreted: blood at routine non-recurrence follow-up after resection. Without any cell sorting, TCR sequencing was performed on whole RNA extracted either from tumor and nontumor lung tissue or from cryopreserved PBMC samples. Only patients with enough RNA available from two or more tumor regions were chosen for TCR sequencing. This clonotype was recorded at least ten times. Its antigen is still unknown. No qualities accompany the bases; no much larger clone lies one base away. In this chain, TRBV29-1 is recombined with TRBJ2-2; the D gene lacks a confident call. The sequencing used PBMCs, collected at follow-up. This clonotype was obtained from a female donor with early-stage non-small cell lung cancer. The DNA reads TGCAGCGCGCAATTCTCCGGCACCGGGGAGCTGTTTTTT. Its translation reads: CSAQFSGTGELFF.